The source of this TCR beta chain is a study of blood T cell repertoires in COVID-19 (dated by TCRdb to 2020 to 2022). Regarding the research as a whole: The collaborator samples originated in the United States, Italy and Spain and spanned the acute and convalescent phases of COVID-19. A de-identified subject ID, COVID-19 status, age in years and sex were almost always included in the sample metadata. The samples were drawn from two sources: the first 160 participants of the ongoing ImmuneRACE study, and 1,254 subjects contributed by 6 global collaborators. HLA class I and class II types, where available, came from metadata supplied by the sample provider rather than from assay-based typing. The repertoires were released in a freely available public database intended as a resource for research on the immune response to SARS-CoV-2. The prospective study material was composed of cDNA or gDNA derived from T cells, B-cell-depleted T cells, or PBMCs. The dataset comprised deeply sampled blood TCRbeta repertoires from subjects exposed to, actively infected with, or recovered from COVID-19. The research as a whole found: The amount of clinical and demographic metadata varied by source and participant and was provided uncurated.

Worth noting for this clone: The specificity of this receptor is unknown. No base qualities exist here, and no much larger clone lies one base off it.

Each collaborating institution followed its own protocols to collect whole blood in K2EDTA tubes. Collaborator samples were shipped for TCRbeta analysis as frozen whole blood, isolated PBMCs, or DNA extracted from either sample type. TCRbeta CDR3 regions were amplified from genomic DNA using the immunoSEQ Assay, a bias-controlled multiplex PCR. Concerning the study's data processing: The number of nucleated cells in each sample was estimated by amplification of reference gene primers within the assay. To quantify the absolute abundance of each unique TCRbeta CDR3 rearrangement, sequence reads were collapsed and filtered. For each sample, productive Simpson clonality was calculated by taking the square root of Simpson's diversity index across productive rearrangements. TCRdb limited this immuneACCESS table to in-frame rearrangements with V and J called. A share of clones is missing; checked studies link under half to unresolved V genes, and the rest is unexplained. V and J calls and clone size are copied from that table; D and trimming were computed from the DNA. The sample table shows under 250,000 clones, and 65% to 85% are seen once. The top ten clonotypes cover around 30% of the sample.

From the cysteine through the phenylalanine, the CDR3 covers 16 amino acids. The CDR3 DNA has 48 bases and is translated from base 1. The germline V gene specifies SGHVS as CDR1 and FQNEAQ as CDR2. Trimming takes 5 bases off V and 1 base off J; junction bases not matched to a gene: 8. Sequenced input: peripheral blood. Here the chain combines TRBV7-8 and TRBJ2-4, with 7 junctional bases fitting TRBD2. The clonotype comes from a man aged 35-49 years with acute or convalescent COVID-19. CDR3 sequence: CASSREAGSAKNIQYF. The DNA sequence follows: TGTGCCAGCAGCCGGGAAGCGGGGAGTGCCAAAAACATTCAGTACTTC.